This T cell receptor (beta chain) was profiled in a study of T cell changes during pregnancy in multiple sclerosis. J was trimmed by 0 bases and V by 10 bases; bases with no gene match: 9. The CDR3 contains 17 residues. Germline V gives CDR1 SNHLY, CDR2 FYNNEI. The method was immunoSEQ multiplex PCR; TCRdb's version includes in-frame clones alone and lacks a portion of them. The top ten clones hold over 2% of a sample with tens of thousands of clones, 75% to 95% of them seen once. The sequence was obtained from a female donor with multiple sclerosis, enrolled in a pregnancy study. The chain is built from TRBV2 and TRBJ2-4, with 13 bases that match TRBD2. The sequencing used peripheral blood, collected in the first trimester of pregnancy. The CDR3 DNA reads as TGTGCCACCAAGACTAGCGGGGGGTCTCTAGCCAAAAACATTCAGTACTTC. Its translation is CATKTSGGSLAKNIQYF.